The 28 T cell receptor beta chains below all came from one sample that was sequenced in a study of blood T cells in healthy people across ages (dated by TCRdb to 2014 to 2015). The library came from 5' RACE. TCRdb records Illumina HiSeq 2500 as the sequencer. A second roughly 6 to 11 cycle PCR used a sample-barcoded 5' primer and a J-beta primer mix. The public reads were reprocessed in TCRdb via fastp at Q25 and MiXCR, keeping in-frame beta chains. One record per CDR3 amino acid sequence lists the most common genes and DNA. This sample lists approximately 1.5 million distinct CDR3 sequences; roughly 30% were detected once. The ten biggest clones cover approximately 11% of the sample. Sequenced input: blood. Receptors originate from a woman aged 30 to 39 in good health.

The rearrangement joins TRBV20-1 to TRBJ1-5; D is undetermined. Trimming pared 4 bases from V and 3 bases from J, leaving 16 bases between. This CDR3 is 15 amino acids long. Germline V gene lookup returns CDR1 DFQATT and CDR2 SNEGSKA (reference sequence). The CDR3 loop reads CSATKNSYLNQPQHF. CDR3 in DNA: TGCAGTGCTACCAAAAACAGTTACCTCAATCAGCCCCAGCATTTT.

This chain joins TRBV5-1 and TRBJ2-7; 8 bases are shared with TRBD2. The germline V gene encodes CDR1 SGHRS and CDR2 YFSETQ. The CDR3 consists of 14 residues. The V gene end was trimmed by 2 bases and the J gene end by 5 bases; junction bases not matched to a gene: 6. CDR3 nucleotide sequence: TGCGCCAGCAGCTTTAGCGGGAAGGGGGACGAGCAGTACTTC. This gives the protein CASSFSGKGDEQYF.

This rearrangement joins TRBV20-1 to TRBJ1-6; the D gene is possibly TRBD1 (5 bases). CDR3 length equals 13 residues. Germline CDR1 is DFQATT and CDR2 is SNEGSKA (reference sequence). The V end lost 3 bases, the J end lost 5 bases, and 8 bases lay between the germline ends. CDR3 in amino acids: CSASGANNSPLHF. DNA for the CDR3: TGCAGTGCTAGCGGGGCCAATAATTCACCCCTCCACTTT.

The V gene is TRBV5-1, the J gene TRBJ2-1; 9 bases agree with TRBD2. The germline V gene encodes CDR1 SGHRS and CDR2 YFSETQ. V was pared by 4 bases and J by 0 bases, with 5 bases of the junction left unmatched. CDR3 length: 16 amino acids. The CDR3 protein is CASSTGGRASYNEQFF. Written as DNA, the CDR3 is TGCGCCAGCAGCACCGGCGGGAGGGCCTCCTACAATGAGCAGTTCTTC.

The rearrangement uses TRBV7-8 and TRBJ1-5; maybe TRBD1 (6 bases). Trimming pared 4 bases from V and 0 bases from J, leaving 13 bases between. CDR1 and CDR2 (germline): SGHVS, FQNEAQ. The CDR3 loop spans 16 amino acids. CDR3 nucleotides: TGTGCCAGCAGCTCGCTACAGGGACATAGCAATCAGCCCCAGCATTTT. Encoded protein: CASSSLQGHSNQPQHF. The full variable domain, its missing parts supplied by reference TRBV7-8 and TRBJ1-5, is GAGVSQSPRYKVAKRGQDVALRCDPISGHVSLFWYQQALGQGPEFLTYFQNEAQLDKSGLPSDRFFAERPEGSVSTLKIQRTQQEDSAVYLCASSSLQGHSNQPQHFGDGTRLSIL.

With regard to this clonotype: This could be a read error, since a much larger clone is one nucleotide away. The rearrangement uses TRBV3-1 and TRBJ1-1; no reliable D call. The CDR3 has 13 amino acids. Germline V gene lookup returns CDR1 LGHDT and CDR2 YNNKEL (reference sequence). Trimming removed 11 bases from V and 1 base from J, with 14 bases in between. As DNA, the CDR3 is TGTGCCGGCACCGACATTGCGAACACTGAAGCTTTCTTT. It specifies CAGTDIANTEAFF.

A note on this clonotype: The junction does not match germline at one end; this may be a read error. This chain links TRBV27 with TRBJ2-7; the match to TRBD1 covers 9 bases. CDR3 length: 18 residues. From germline, CDR1 is MNHEY and CDR2 SMNVEV (reference sequence). CDR3 nucleotide sequence: TGTACCAGCAGTCTCACCCTTCAAGGACAGGGGACACGCTACGAGCAGTACTTC. Its translation is CTSSLTLQGQGTRYEQYF.

The V gene is TRBV3-1, the J gene TRBJ1-5; unclear D gene. In germline, CDR1 is LGHDT, CDR2 YNNKEL (reference sequence). The CDR3 runs 15 residues. V was clipped by 8 bases and J by 1 base, with 15 bases between them. The CDR3 sequence: CASLYGRKSNQPQHF. In DNA form, the CDR3 reads TGTGCCAGCCTTTACGGACGGAAGAGCAATCAGCCCCAGCATTTT.

V is TRBV18 and J is TRBJ2-7; D unclear. Trimming cost V 4 bases and J 2 bases, with 12 bases left between them. CDR3 length equals 14 residues. CDR1 KGHSH and CDR2 LQKENI come from the germline V gene. CDR3 in amino acids: CASSQQRVPYEQYF. DNA of the CDR3: TGTGCCAGCTCACAACAACGGGTTCCCTACGAGCAGTACTTC. The full variable domain, with the rest looked up from reference TRBV18 and TRBJ2-7, is NAGVMQNPRHLVRRRGQEARLRCSPMKGHSHVYWYRQLPEEGLKFMVYLQKENIIDESGMPKERFSAEFPKEGPSILRIQQVVRGDSAAYFCASSQQRVPYEQYFGPGTRLTVT.

This clonotype has more than one count but fewer than ten. The rearrangement links TRBV20-1 to TRBJ2-1; D call uncertain. The germline V gene encodes CDR1 DFQATT and CDR2 SNEGSKA (reference sequence). The CDR3 is made up of 11 amino acids. The DNA for the CDR3 is TGCAGCATAGGATCGACGGATGAGCAGTTCTTC. Its translation: CSIGSTDEQFF.

This clonotype was seen a few times. This chain connects TRBV20-1 to TRBJ2-7, with 8 bases fitting TRBD1. In germline, CDR1 is DFQATT, CDR2 SNEGSKA (reference sequence). The CDR3 runs to 16 residues. The V and J ends lost 3 bases and 0 bases, in that order; junction bases with no gene match: 10. As DNA, the CDR3 is TGCAGTGCTAGTGCCGAAGGGGACAGGAGCTCCTACGAGCAGTACTTC. As protein: CSASAEGDRSSYEQYF.

Ten or more counts support this clonotype. The rearrangement joins TRBV5-1 to TRBJ2-7; D is unclear. V shed 2 bases and J shed 2 bases, with 5 bases lying between them. This CDR3 is 12 amino acids long. Germline lookup yields CDR1 SGHRS and CDR2 YFSETQ. The CDR3 region has the DNA TGCGCCAGCAGCTTAACGACCTACGAGCAGTACTTC. Its protein is CASSLTTYEQYF.

This clonotype has more than one count but fewer than ten. The V call is TRBV5-1, the J call TRBJ2-5; 11 nucleotides align to TRBD2. With 4 bases clipped from V and 1 base from J, the junction kept 9 bases outside the gene matches. The CDR3 spans 17 residues. Germline CDR1 and CDR2: SGHRS and YFSETQ. The CDR3 DNA reads as TGCGCCAGCAGCCCCACTCTGACTAGCGGGACCCAAGAGACCCAGTACTTC. Residues: CASSPTLTSGTQETQYF.

This clonotype was seen ten or more times. The CDR3 reads CASRSGGSGTDTQYF. The DNA for the CDR3 is TGTGCCAGCAGGAGCGGGGGGTCTGGCACAGATACGCAGTATTTT. The chain is built from TRBV25-1 and TRBJ2-3; 9 nucleotides line up with TRBD2. Germline V gives CDR1 MGHDK, CDR2 SYGVNS. Germline trimming cut 6 bases from V and 1 base from J; bases unmatched to any gene: 5. The CDR3 contains 15 residues. Full variable domain (rest looked up from reference TRBV25-1 and TRBJ2-3): EADIYQTPRYLVIGTGKKITLECSQTMGHDKMYWYQQDPGMELHLIHYSYGVNSTEKGDLSSESTVSRIRTEHFPLTLESARPSHTSQYLCASRSGGSGTDTQYFGPGTRLTVL.

This sequence joins TRBV5-1 and TRBJ1-2; tentative D call: TRBD1 (6 bases). The CDR3 consists of 13 residues. In germline, CDR1 is SGHRS, CDR2 YFSETQ. The V end was cut by 4 bases, the J end by 6 bases, with 13 bases between. The CDR3 sequence: CASSQRGGNGYTF. As DNA, the CDR3 is TGCGCCAGCAGCCAAAGGGGGGGTAATGGCTACACCTTC.

This clonotype was seen only a few times. V usage is TRBV27 and J usage is TRBJ2-7; D perhaps matches TRBD1 (6 bases). This CDR3 has 13 amino acids. V was clipped by 6 bases and J by 3 bases, with 12 bases between them. Germline values: CDR1 MNHEY, CDR2 SMNVEV (reference sequence). This CDR3 is CASRDGQFYEQYF. The CDR3 nucleotides read TGTGCCAGCAGGGATGGACAGTTCTACGAGCAGTACTTC.

Only a few counts were recorded for this clonotype. The chain carries TRBV20-1 and TRBJ1-2; TRBD1 matches 7 bases. Germline trimming cut 6 bases from V and 4 bases from J; bases unmatched to any gene: 8. The CDR3 runs 13 residues. Germline lookup yields CDR1 DFQATT and CDR2 SNEGSKA (reference sequence). The CDR3 here is CSAARGRFYGYTF. In DNA form, the CDR3 reads TGCAGTGCGGCTAGGGGGCGATTCTATGGCTACACCTTC.

The chain carries TRBV12-3 or TRBV12-4 and TRBJ2-7, with 10 bases that match TRBD2. The CDR3 has 13 residues. The CDR3 DNA sequence: TGTGCAGGAGCGGGAGGGAACTCCTACGAGCAGTACTTC. This codes for CAGAGGNSYEQYF.

The CDR3 bases are TGCAGTGCCGTGGACAGGGGGACCTACGAGCAGTACTTC. This sequence encodes CSAVDRGTYEQYF. This chain uses TRBV20-1 with TRBJ2-7, with 10 positions matching TRBD1. The CDR3 runs 13 residues. Per the germline V gene, CDR1 is DFQATT and CDR2 is SNEGSKA (reference sequence). J gave up 2 bases and V 6 bases, and 4 bases lay outside the gene matches.

The chain is built from TRBV11-2 and TRBJ2-7; no clear D. CDR3 size: 16 residues. From germline, CDR1 is SGHAT and CDR2 FQNNGV. Trimming removed 3 bases at V and 0 bases at J, with 15 bases between. Here the CDR3 DNA reads TGTGCCAGCAGCTTGGTTGGGCAGTTGGGCTCCTACGAGCAGTACTTC. This sequence encodes CASSLVGQLGSYEQYF.

A single count supports this clonotype. The gene calls are TRBV9 and TRBJ2-7, with 7 bases fitting TRBD2. Germline lookup yields CDR1 SGDLS and CDR2 YYNGEE. The CDR3 consists of 13 residues. J was trimmed by 3 bases and V by 6 bases; bases with no gene match: 6. CDR3 region: CASIWEGGYEQYF. As DNA, the CDR3 is TGTGCCAGCATTTGGGAGGGCGGCTACGAGCAGTACTTC.

This clonotype was seen a single time. This could be a read error, since a much larger clone is one nucleotide away. Here the CDR3 DNA reads TGCGCCAGCAACACCATTACAGGGGGCTCCTACAATGAGCAGTTCTTC. Translated: CASNTITGGSYNEQFF. The rearrangement links TRBV5-1 to TRBJ2-1; 8 nucleotides line up with TRBD1. Trimming at V came to 6 bases and at J to 0 bases, leaving 8 bases not matched to a gene. The CDR3 has 16 amino acids. The germline gives CDR1 SGHRS, CDR2 YFSETQ.

The chain joins TRBV13 to TRBJ2-1, with D possibly called TRBD1 or TRBD2 (5 bases each). The CDR3 covers 16 residues. Trimming stripped 2 bases from V and 12 bases from J, with 23 bases between. In germline, CDR1 is PRHDT, CDR2 FYEKMQ (reference sequence). The CDR3: CASSLLTISGQLGQFF. The CDR3 DNA sequence: TGTGCCAGCAGCTTATTGACTATTTCAGGGCAGCTAGGGCAGTTCTTC. Looking up the rest from reference TRBV13 and TRBJ2-1 gives the full variable domain: AAGVIQSPRHLIKEKRETATLKCYPIPRHDTVYWYQQGPGQDPQFLISFYEKMQSDKGSIPDRFSAQQFSDYHSELNMSSLELGDSALYFCASSLLTISGQLGQFFGPGTRLTVL.

The rearrangement joins TRBV6-6 to TRBJ2-2, with D possibly matching TRBD1 (5 bases). The CDR3 consists of 13 residues. The V gene lost 6 bases and the J gene lost 6 bases, with 11 bases spanning the gap. Looked up from germline, CDR1 is MNHNY and CDR2 is SVGAGI (reference sequence). CDR3 amino acids: CASRQESAGELFF. Written as DNA, the CDR3 is TGTGCCAGCAGACAGGAATCTGCCGGGGAGCTGTTTTTT.

In this sample, this clonotype turned up once. A much larger clonotype is one base distant, so this may be a read error. V is TRBV12-3 or TRBV12-4 and J is TRBJ2-1; a possible D gene is TRBD2 (5 bases). V lost 6 bases and J lost 8, with 14 bases in between. The CDR3 is made up of 13 amino acids. CDR3 coding DNA: TGTGCCAGCAGCCATACCAGCGGCGATGAGCAGTTCTTC. This sequence encodes CASSHTSGDEQFF.

This clonotype was counted many times. The chain couples TRBV4-1 to TRBJ2-5; 14 nucleotides align to TRBD2. The assigned J gene may be wrong: the sequence end matches TRBJ2-7 better. This CDR3 region has 16 residues. The germline CDR1 and CDR2 sequences are MGHRA and YSYEKL. DNA for the CDR3: TGCGCCAGCAGCCAAGATTCGGGACTAGCGGGAGTCGAGCAGTACTTC. Translating gives CASSQDSGLAGVEQYF.

In the case of this clonotype: One end of the junction is discordant with germline, which a read error may explain. The genes are TRBV27 and TRBJ1-6, with 7 bases lining up with TRBD1. There are 15 residues in the CDR3. CDR1 is MNHEY and CDR2 is SMNVEV in the germline V gene (reference sequence). CDR3 nucleotides: TGTGCCAGCCTTCTAACAGGGGATGGTAATTCACCCCGCCACTTT. Amino acids: CASLLTGDGNSPRHF.

In this sample, this clonotype turned up once. CDR3: CSAIGAGGKCETQYF. The CDR3 DNA sequence: TGCAGTGCTATTGGAGCGGGAGGAAAATGCGAGACCCAGTACTTC. V and J are TRBV20-1 and TRBJ2-5; TRBD2 aligns across 9 bases. Losses at the gene ends were 4 bases for V and 5 bases for J; bases not matched to a gene: 11. This CDR3 spans 15 amino acids. Germline V gene data show CDR1 as DFQATT and CDR2 as SNEGSKA (reference sequence).